The entry below describes one T cell receptor (beta chain). The CDR3 spans 13 residues. Looked up from germline, CDR1 is WNHNN and CDR2 is SYGVQD (reference sequence). V was pared by 8 bases and J by 5 bases, with 15 bases between. The record originates from a study of blood T cell repertoires in COVID-19. Across the study: PBMCs, B-cell-depleted T cells, or T cells provided the cDNA or gDNA that made up the material.

Method: immunoSEQ multiplex PCR; TCRdb's copy keeps in-frame clones and lacks some. The data contain hundreds of thousands of clones, about 90% of them singletons. The material sequenced was peripheral blood. The sequence was collected from a woman aged 40-49 years who had recovered from COVID-19. The rearrangement joins TRBV10-1 to TRBJ2-5; weak D call: TRBD2 (5 bases). The CDR3 DNA sequence: TGCGCCAGCTCCGGGATGCCCTCGGAGACCCAGTACTTC. Its protein product is CASSGMPSETQYF.